What follows are 20 T cell receptor beta chains derived from one specimen sequenced in a study of shared clonotypes between healthy human individuals. Assay used: immunoSEQ multiplex PCR; TCRdb lists only in-frame clones, some missing. The repertoire holds about 980,000 clones, approximately 80% seen once, with around 1.4% in the top ten. The sequenced material came from memory CD4+ T cells sorted from blood. Subset of the sample: CD45RA-negative fraction. Receptor source: a man between 18 and 29 years old in good health.

The V gene is TRBV7-6, the J gene TRBJ2-1, with D unclear. Germline CDR1 reads SGHVS; CDR2 reads FNYEAQ. The CDR3 loop spans 11 amino acids. V lost 1 base to trimming and J lost 9 bases, with 4 bases between them. The CDR3 here is CASSLGGEQFF. The CDR3 DNA sequence: TGTGCCAGCAGCTTAGGGGGTGAGCAGTTCTTC.

For this clone: This specimen includes other DNA sequences encoding the same CDR3. The V and J genes are TRBV6-1 and TRBJ1-1; D is unclear. Trimming cost V 5 bases and J 2 bases, with 3 bases left between them. The CDR3 is 11 amino acids. Germline loops: CDR1 MNHNS, CDR2 SASEGT. The CDR3 loop reads CASSSNTEAFF. The CDR3 DNA reads as TGTGCCAGCAGTTCCAACACTGAAGCTTTCTTT.

This sequence joins TRBV28 and TRBJ2-7, with D perhaps TRBD2 (7 bases). The length of the CDR3 is 18 residues. V dropped 7 bases and J dropped 2 bases, with 27 bases sitting between them. From germline, CDR1 is MDHEN and CDR2 SYDVKM. The CDR3 reads CASTHDGWGGWGTYEQYF. The CDR3 DNA follows: TGTGCCAGCACCCATGACGGATGGGGGGGCTGGGGGACCTACGAGCAGTACTTC.

The chain carries TRBV27 and TRBJ2-2; D is perhaps TRBD2 (7 bases). Germline lookup yields CDR1 MNHEY and CDR2 SMNVEV (reference sequence). Trimming left V 6 bases short and J 3 bases short, with 14 bases between. This CDR3 spans 15 amino acids. The CDR3: CASRSKGGHTGELFF. The DNA for the CDR3 is TGTGCCAGCAGGTCGAAGGGGGGGCACACCGGGGAGCTGTTTTTT.

Worth noting for this clone: A far larger clone is just one base off, so this is likely a read error. The rearrangement links TRBV6-1 to TRBJ2-6; D gene ambiguous. V was pared by 3 bases and J by 0 bases, with 0 bases between. CDR1 and CDR2 (germline): MNHNS, SASEGT. The CDR3 extends over 13 amino acids. CDR3 region: CASSDSGANVLTF. In DNA, the CDR3 is TGTGCCAGCAGTGACTCTGGGGCCAACGTCCTGACTTTC.

There are a few counts of this clone. The chain employs TRBV7-2 and TRBJ1-1; 8 positions match TRBD1. V dropped 5 bases and J dropped 1; count of bases not matched to a gene: 3. The CDR3 consists of 14 residues. Per germline, CDR1 SGHTA and CDR2 FQGNSA. CDR3 in DNA: TGTGCCAGCAGCCCAGGACAGGGGAACACTGAAGCTTTCTTT. As protein: CASSPGQGNTEAFF.

The chain links TRBV6-4 to TRBJ1-2; 8 bases fit TRBD1. With 5 bases clipped from V and 4 bases from J, the junction kept 9 bases outside the gene matches. CDR1 is MRHNA, CDR2 SNTAGT, per germline. CDR3 size: 15 residues. The CDR3 nucleotides read TGTGCCAGCAGTCCCGGGGTGACAGGGGCCTATGGCTACACCTTC. As protein: CASSPGVTGAYGYTF.

This rearrangement joins TRBV5-1 to TRBJ2-2; 13 nucleotides agree with TRBD2. V lost 2 bases, J lost 5 bases, and 3 bases stayed unmatched. Germline V CDR1 and CDR2: SGHRS, YFSETQ. This CDR3 has 16 residues. Here the CDR3 DNA reads TGCGCCAGCAGCTTATGGACTAGCGGGGGTACCGGGGAGCTGTTTTTT. It yields the protein CASSLWTSGGTGELFF.

The genes are TRBV28 and TRBJ1-4; the match to TRBD1 covers 8 bases. Germline values: CDR1 MDHEN, CDR2 SYDVKM. The CDR3 covers 13 residues. Trimming took 10 bases from V and 4 from J; bases not matched to a gene: 5. The DNA for the CDR3 is TGTGCCACGAAACAGGGGGGTAATGAAAAACTGTTTTTT. It encodes CATKQGGNEKLFF.

This chain joins TRBV9 and TRBJ2-3, with 13 bases identical to TRBD2. The junction had 11 bases not matched to a gene; V was cut back by 2 bases and J by 2 bases. CDR1 SGDLS and CDR2 YYNGEE come from the germline V gene. There are 19 residues in the CDR3. In DNA, the CDR3 is TGTGCCAGCAGCGTTAGGGGGACTAGCGGGGTGGATCCCACAGATACGCAGTATTTT. It specifies CASSVRGTSGVDPTDTQYF.

The V gene is TRBV5-1, the J gene TRBJ1-1; D is perhaps TRBD1 (6 bases). Deletions cut 2 bases from V and 4 bases from J, with 12 bases between. Germline V lookup: CDR1 SGHRS, CDR2 YFSETQ. This CDR3 region has 14 residues. The chain's CDR3 is CASSFSQGFTEAFF. CDR3 nucleotide sequence: TGCGCCAGCAGCTTTTCACAGGGATTCACTGAAGCTTTCTTT.

This clone was seen just once. The chain employs TRBV30 and TRBJ2-3; tentatively, D is TRBD1 (5 bases). Trimming removed 7 bases from V and 2 bases from J, with 13 bases in between. Germline lookup yields CDR1 GTSNPN and CDR2 SVGIG (reference sequence). This CDR3 comprises 13 residues. CDR3: CASRQTNTDTQYF. The CDR3 DNA reads TGTGCCTCCCGACAGACAAACACAGATACGCAGTATTTT. The full variable domain, completed using reference TRBV30 and TRBJ2-3, is SQTIHQWPATLVQPVGSPLSLECTVEGTSNPNLYWYRQAAGRGLQLLFYSVGIGQISSEVPQNLSASRPQDRQFILSSKKLLLSDSGFYLCASRQTNTDTQYFGPGTRLTVL.

A single count supports this clone. The rearrangement uses TRBV13 and TRBJ1-2; 9 positions agree with TRBD1. This CDR3 contains 17 residues. V dropped 1 base and J dropped 2; count of bases not matched to a gene: 8. CDR1 PRHDT and CDR2 FYEKMQ come from the germline V gene (reference sequence). CDR3 protein: CASSLVLGQGKNYGYTF. CDR3 sequence (DNA): TGTGCCAGCAGCTTAGTACTGGGACAGGGAAAGAACTATGGCTACACCTTC.

This sequence joins TRBV15 and TRBJ2-7, with D uncertain. V dropped 0 bases and J dropped 9 bases, with 12 bases sitting between them. The CDR3 extends over 13 amino acids. Germline values: CDR1 LNHNV, CDR2 YYDKDF (reference sequence). CDR3 bases: TGTGCCACCAGCAGAGAGATTACGAAGGGGCAGTACTTC. It translates to CATSREITKGQYF.

The rearrangement links TRBV27 to TRBJ1-1; D uncertain. CDR3 length equals 14 residues. Germline V lookup: CDR1 MNHEY, CDR2 SMNVEV (reference sequence). The ends were cut back, 3 bases at V and 1 base at J, with 9 bases in the middle. The DNA for the CDR3 is TGTGCCAGCAGTTTGACACCTTGGAACACTGAAGCTTTCTTT. It encodes CASSLTPWNTEAFF.

This chain connects TRBV7-9 to TRBJ2-5; 9 bases align to TRBD2. CDR3 length: 17 amino acids. Germline CDR1 SEHNR, CDR2 FQNEAQ (reference sequence). Trimming took 5 bases from V and 5 from J; bases not matched to a gene: 15. CDR3 nucleotide sequence: TGTGCCAGCAGCGACGGACTTAAGCGGGGGGCTGGGGAGACCCAGTACTTC. Protein sequence: CASSDGLKRGAGETQYF.

Of note for this clone: A far larger clone lies a single base away; this is likely a read error. The chain uses TRBV10-1 and TRBJ1-5; TRBD1 might be the D (6 bases). Trimming stripped 6 bases from V and 0 bases from J, with 15 bases between. The length of the CDR3 is 16 residues. Germline V gene sequence: CDR1 WNHNN, CDR2 SYGVQD (reference sequence). This CDR3 reads CASSGGAPGSNQPQHF. CDR3 coding DNA: TGCGCCAGCAGCGGGGGGGCCCCCGGTAGCAATCAGCCCCAGCATTTT.

The genes are TRBV19 and TRBJ1-1; maybe TRBD1 (5 bases). There are 13 residues in the CDR3. Trimming pared 5 bases from V and 14 bases from J, leaving 21 bases between. Germline CDR1 LNHDA, CDR2 SQIVND (reference sequence). This chain's CDR3 is CASSYGHDLGEFF. The CDR3 coding sequence is TGTGCCAGTAGTTACGGACACGACCTAGGGGAATTCTTT.

The chain is built from TRBV2 and TRBJ2-1; unclear D gene. V dropped 7 bases and J dropped 5 bases, with 12 bases sitting between them. The CDR3 is 13 amino acids. Looked up from germline, CDR1 is SNHLY and CDR2 is FYNNEI. The DNA of the CDR3 is TGTGCCAGCAAGAACTACCAAAACAATGAGCAGTTCTTC. Translating gives CASKNYQNNEQFF.

The genes are TRBV5-4 and TRBJ2-7; no clear D gene. The CDR3 sequence is 13 residues long. V was cut by 4 bases and J by 1 base, with 9 bases left in between. The germline V gene encodes CDR1 SGHNT and CDR2 YYREEE (reference sequence). CDR3 protein: CASSVGASYEQYF. CDR3 in DNA: TGTGCCAGCAGCGTAGGCGCATCCTACGAGCAGTACTTC.